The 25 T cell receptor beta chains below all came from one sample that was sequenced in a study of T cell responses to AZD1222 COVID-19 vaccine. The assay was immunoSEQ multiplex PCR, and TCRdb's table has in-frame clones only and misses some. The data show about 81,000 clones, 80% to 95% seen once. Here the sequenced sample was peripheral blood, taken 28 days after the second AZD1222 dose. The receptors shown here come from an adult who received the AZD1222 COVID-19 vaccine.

The CDR3 sequence is CASGGAGGWTGELFF. CDR3 coding DNA: TGTGCCAGCGGGGGTGCCGGGGGCTGGACCGGGGAGCTGTTTTTT. The chain links TRBV6-5 to TRBJ2-2; perhaps D is TRBD1 or TRBD2 (6 bases each). The germline gives CDR1 MNHEY, CDR2 SVGAGI. The CDR3 has 15 residues. V lost 8 bases and J 5 bases, leaving 18 bases between the germline ends.

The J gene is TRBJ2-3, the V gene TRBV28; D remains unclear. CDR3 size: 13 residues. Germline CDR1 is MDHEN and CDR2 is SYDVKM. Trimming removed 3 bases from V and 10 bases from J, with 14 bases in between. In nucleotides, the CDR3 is TGTGCCAGCAGTTTGGAGTCGCCAGGTTCGCAGTATTTT. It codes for CASSLESPGSQYF. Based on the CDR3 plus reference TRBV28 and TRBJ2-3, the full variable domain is DVKVTQSSRYLVKRTGEKVFLECVQDMDHENMFWYRQDPGLGLRLIYFSYDVKMKEKGDIPEGYSVSREKKERFSLILESASTNQTSMYLCASSLESPGSQYFGPGTRLTVL.

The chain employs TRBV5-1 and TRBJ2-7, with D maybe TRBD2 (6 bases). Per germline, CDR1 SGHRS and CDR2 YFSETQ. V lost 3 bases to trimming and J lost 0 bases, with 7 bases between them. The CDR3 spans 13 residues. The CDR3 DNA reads TGCGCCAGCAGCTCGGACTACTCCTACGAGCAGTACTTC. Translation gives CASSSDYSYEQYF. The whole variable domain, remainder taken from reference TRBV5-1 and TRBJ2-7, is KAGVTQTPRYLIKTRGQQVTLSCSPISGHRSVSWYQQTPGQGLQFLFEYFSETQRNKGNFPGRFSGRQFSNSRSEMNVSTLELGDSALYLCASSSDYSYEQYFGPGTRLTVT.

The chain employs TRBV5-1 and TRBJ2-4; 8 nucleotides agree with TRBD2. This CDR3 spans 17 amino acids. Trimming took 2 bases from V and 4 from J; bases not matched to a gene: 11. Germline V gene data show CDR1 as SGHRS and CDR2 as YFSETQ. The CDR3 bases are TGCGCCAGCAGCTTAGAACCAGCGGGAGCGGGGAAAAACATTCAGTACTTC. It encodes CASSLEPAGAGKNIQYF.

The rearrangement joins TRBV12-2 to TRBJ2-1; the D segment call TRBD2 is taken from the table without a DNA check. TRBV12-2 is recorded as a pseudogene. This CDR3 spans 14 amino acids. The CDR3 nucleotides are TGTGCAAGTCGCTTAGCGACTAGATACAATGAGCAGTTCTTC. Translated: CASRLATRYNEQFF.

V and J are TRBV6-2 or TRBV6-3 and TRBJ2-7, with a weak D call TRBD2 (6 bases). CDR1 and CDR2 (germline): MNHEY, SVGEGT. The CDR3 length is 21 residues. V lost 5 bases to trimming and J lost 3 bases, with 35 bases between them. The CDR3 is CASSPLREAWVRAGQYYEQYF. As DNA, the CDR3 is TGTGCCAGCAGTCCACTGAGGGAGGCCTGGGTCCGGGCGGGCCAATACTACGAGCAGTACTTC.

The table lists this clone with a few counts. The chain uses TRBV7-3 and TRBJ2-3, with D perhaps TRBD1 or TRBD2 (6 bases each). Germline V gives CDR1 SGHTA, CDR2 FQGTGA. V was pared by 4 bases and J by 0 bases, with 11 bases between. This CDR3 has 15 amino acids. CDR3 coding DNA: TGTGCCAGCAGCTCCCGAGGGGGGAGCACAGATACGCAGTATTTT. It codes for CASSSRGGSTDTQYF.

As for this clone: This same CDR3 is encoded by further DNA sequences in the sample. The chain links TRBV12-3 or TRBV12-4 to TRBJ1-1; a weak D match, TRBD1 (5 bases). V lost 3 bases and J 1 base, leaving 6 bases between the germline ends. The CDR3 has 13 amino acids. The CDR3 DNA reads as TGTGCCAGCAGTTTGAGGGGGAACACTGAAGCTTTCTTT. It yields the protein CASSLRGNTEAFF.

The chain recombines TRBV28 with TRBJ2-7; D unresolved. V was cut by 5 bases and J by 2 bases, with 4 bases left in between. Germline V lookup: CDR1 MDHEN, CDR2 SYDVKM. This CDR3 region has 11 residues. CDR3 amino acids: CASSGTYEQYF. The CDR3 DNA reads TGTGCCAGCAGTGGGACCTACGAGCAGTACTTC.

The CDR3 nucleotides are TGTGCCAGTAGGCAGCTGCAAAACTATGGCTACACCTTC. Amino acid sequence: CASRQLQNYGYTF. The V gene is TRBV19, the J gene TRBJ1-2, with D unclear. Trimming stripped 6 bases from V and 2 bases from J, with 10 bases between. Germline-derived CDR1 and CDR2 are LNHDA and SQIVND (reference sequence). This CDR3 region has 13 residues.

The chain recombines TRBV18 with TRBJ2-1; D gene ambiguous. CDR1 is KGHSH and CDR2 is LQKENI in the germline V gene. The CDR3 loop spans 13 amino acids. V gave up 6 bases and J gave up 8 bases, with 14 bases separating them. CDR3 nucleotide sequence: TGTGCCAGCTCCCTCGACATTGTAGATGAGCAGTTCTTC. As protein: CASSLDIVDEQFF.

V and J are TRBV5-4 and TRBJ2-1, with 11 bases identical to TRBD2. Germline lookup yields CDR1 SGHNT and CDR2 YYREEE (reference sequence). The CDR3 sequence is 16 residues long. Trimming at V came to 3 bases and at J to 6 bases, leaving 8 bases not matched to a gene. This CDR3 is CASSSLAGDPGNEQFF. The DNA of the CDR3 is TGTGCCAGCAGCTCACTAGCGGGAGACCCCGGCAATGAGCAGTTCTTC.

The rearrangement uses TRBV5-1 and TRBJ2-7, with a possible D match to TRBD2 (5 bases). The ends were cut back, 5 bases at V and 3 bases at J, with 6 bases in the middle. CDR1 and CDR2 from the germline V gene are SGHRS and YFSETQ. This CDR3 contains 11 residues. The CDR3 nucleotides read TGCGCCAGCAGACGGGACTACGAGCAGTACTTC. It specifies CASRRDYEQYF.

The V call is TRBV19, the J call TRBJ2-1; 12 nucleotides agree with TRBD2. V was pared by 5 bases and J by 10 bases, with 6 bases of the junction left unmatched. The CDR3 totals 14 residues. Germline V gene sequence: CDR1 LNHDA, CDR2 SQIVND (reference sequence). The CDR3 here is CASSLGLAGGEQFF. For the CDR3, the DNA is TGTGCCAGTAGTTTAGGGCTAGCGGGAGGGGAGCAGTTCTTC.

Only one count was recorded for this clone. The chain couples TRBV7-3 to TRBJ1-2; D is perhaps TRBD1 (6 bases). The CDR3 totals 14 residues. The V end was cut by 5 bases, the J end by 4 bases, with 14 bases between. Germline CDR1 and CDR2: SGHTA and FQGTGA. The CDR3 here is CASSSGQSSYGYTF. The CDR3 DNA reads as TGTGCCAGCAGCAGTGGACAGTCCAGCTATGGCTACACCTTC.

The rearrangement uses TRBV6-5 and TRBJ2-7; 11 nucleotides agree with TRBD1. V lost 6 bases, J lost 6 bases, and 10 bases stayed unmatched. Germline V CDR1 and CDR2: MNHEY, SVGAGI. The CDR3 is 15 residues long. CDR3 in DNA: TGTGCCAGCAGACTTCCGGGACAGGGGGAAGGCGAGCAGTACTTC. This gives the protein CASRLPGQGEGEQYF.

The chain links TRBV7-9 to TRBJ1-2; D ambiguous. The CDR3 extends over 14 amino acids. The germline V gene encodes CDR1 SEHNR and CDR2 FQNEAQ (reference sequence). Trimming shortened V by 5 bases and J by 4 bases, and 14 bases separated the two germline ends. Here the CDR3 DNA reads TGTGCCAGCAGCCCGACATCGGGAAGCTATGGCTACACCTTC. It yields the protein CASSPTSGSYGYTF.

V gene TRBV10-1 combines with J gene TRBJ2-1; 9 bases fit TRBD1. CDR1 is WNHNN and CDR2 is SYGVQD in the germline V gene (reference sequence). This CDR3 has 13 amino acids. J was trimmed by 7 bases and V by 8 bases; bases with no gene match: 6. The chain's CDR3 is CASEADRGNEQFF. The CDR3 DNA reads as TGCGCCAGCGAAGCGGACAGGGGAAATGAGCAGTTCTTC.

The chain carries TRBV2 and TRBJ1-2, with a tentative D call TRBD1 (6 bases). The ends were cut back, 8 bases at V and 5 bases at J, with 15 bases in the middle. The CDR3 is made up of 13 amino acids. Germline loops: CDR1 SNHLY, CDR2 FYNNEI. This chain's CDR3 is CASVLSGEYGYTF. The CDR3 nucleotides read TGTGCCAGCGTCTTATCAGGGGAGTATGGCTACACCTTC.

DNA of the CDR3: TGTGCCAGCAGGTACGGGACAGTGGAGCCCCAGCATTTT. This gives the protein CASRYGTVEPQHF. The rearrangement links TRBV2 to TRBJ1-5; 7 positions match TRBD1. This CDR3 region has 13 residues. The V gene end was trimmed by 6 bases and the J gene end by 8 bases; junction bases not matched to a gene: 7. Germline V gene sequence: CDR1 SNHLY, CDR2 FYNNEI.

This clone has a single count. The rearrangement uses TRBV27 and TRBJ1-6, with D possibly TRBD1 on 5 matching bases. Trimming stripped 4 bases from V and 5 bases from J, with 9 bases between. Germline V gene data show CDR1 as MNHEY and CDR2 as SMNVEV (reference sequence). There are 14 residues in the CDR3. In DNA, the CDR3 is TGTGCCAGCAGTTGGGGCGGCAATAATTCACCCCTCCACTTT. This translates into CASSWGGNNSPLHF.

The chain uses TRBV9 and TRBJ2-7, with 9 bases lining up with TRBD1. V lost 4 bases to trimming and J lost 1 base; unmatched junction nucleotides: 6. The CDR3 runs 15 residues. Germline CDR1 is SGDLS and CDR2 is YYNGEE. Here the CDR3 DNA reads TGTGCCAGCAGCCGAGGGGGGACAGGGTCCTACGAGCAGTACTTC. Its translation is CASSRGGTGSYEQYF.

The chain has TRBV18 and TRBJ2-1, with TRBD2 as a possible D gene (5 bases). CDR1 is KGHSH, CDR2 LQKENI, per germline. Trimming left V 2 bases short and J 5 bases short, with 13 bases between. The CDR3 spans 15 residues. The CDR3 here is CASSPFALENNEQFF. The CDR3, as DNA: TGTGCCAGCTCACCATTTGCACTAGAAAACAATGAGCAGTTCTTC. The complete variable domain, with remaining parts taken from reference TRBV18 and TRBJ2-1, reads NAGVMQNPRHLVRRRGQEARLRCSPMKGHSHVYWYRQLPEEGLKFMVYLQKENIIDESGMPKERFSAEFPKEGPSILRIQQVVRGDSAAYFCASSPFALENNEQFFGPGTRLTVL.

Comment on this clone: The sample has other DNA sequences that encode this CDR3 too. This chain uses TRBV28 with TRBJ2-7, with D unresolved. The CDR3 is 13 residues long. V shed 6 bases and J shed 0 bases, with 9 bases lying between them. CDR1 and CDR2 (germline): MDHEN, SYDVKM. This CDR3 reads CASSPPPSYEQYF. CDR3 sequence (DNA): TGTGCCAGCAGCCCCCCGCCCTCCTACGAGCAGTACTTC.

The CDR3 sequence: CASNRGMARDLHF. As DNA, the CDR3 is TGTGCCAGTAACAGGGGAATGGCCCGGGACCTCCACTTT. The chain combines TRBV28 with TRBJ1-6; the match to TRBD1 covers 7 bases. The CDR3 runs to 13 residues. CDR1 is MDHEN and CDR2 is SYDVKM in the germline V gene. V lost 9 bases to trimming and J lost 15 bases; unmatched junction nucleotides: 14. Full variable domain (rest looked up from reference TRBV28 and TRBJ1-6): DVKVTQSSRYLVKRTGEKVFLECVQDMDHENMFWYRQDPGLGLRLIYFSYDVKMKEKGDIPEGYSVSREKKERFSLILESASTNQTSMYLCASNRGMARDLHFGNGTRLTVT.